The 20 T cell receptor beta chains below come from one sample, sequenced in a study of T cell repertoires in cytomegalovirus infection. Using its own MiXCR run on the reads, TCRdb lists one record per CDR3 protein. The sample gives a few hundred thousand distinct CDR3 sequences, approximately 13% of which show up once; around 9.5% is in the top ten. Sequenced material: PBMCs. These receptors were obtained from a human donor in good health (CMV status not recorded). Some clones in this sample may be carry-over from other donors' samples.

This clonotype was observed a few times. This chain connects TRBV4-2 to TRBJ2-5, with unresolved D. Germline values: CDR1 LGHNA, CDR2 YNFKEQ. V gave up 1 base and J gave up 1 base, with 4 bases separating them. The CDR3 covers 13 residues. The CDR3 DNA is TGTGCCAGCAGCCAAGCGATCCAAGAGACCCAGTACTTC. This gives the protein CASSQAIQETQYF.

Note on this clonotype: Just one base apart from a much larger clone, this may be a read error. The rearrangement uses TRBV19 and TRBJ1-2; no reliable D call. Germline loops: CDR1 LNHDA, CDR2 SQIVND (reference sequence). There are 12 residues in the CDR3. CDR3 residues: CDSKSGEGGYTF. Written as DNA, the CDR3 is TGTGACAGTAAATCCGGGGAAGGAGGCTACACCTTC.

In its sample, this clonotype was seen a few times. Here the CDR3 reads CSASTGTGCFF. The CDR3 DNA reads as TGCAGTGCCTCGACCGGGACAGGGTGTTTCTTC. The J gene is TRBJ2-1, the V gene TRBV20-1; 9 bases fit TRBD1. The CDR3 consists of 11 residues. Germline CDR1 DFQATT, CDR2 SNEGSKA (reference sequence). V gave up 6 bases and J gave up 16 bases; unmatched junction bases: 10.

This clonotype was picked up a small number of times. This sequence joins TRBV6-5 and TRBJ2-1, with a possible D match to TRBD1 (5 bases). The V end was cut by 4 bases, the J end by 5 bases, with 18 bases between. CDR3 length: 16 amino acids. Per germline, CDR1 MNHEY and CDR2 SVGAGI. This chain's CDR3 is CASSSPEQDGNNEQFF. DNA for the CDR3: TGTGCCAGCAGTTCACCTGAACAGGACGGTAACAATGAGCAGTTCTTC.

This clonotype was counted at least ten times. CDR3 DNA sequence: TGTGCCAGCGGGCAGTTCACAGAGACCCAGTACTTC. Amino acids: CASGQFTETQYF. The rearrangement joins TRBV7-6 to TRBJ2-5; D gene uncertain. With 8 bases removed from V and 4 bases from J, the gap between germline ends came to 11 bases. Germline CDR1 SGHVS, CDR2 FNYEAQ. CDR3 length equals 12 residues. Together with reference TRBV7-6 and TRBJ2-5, the CDR3 gives the full variable domain: GAGVSQSPRYKVTKRGQDVALRCDPISGHVSLYWYRQALGQGPEFLTYFNYEAQQDKSGLPNDRFSAERPEGSISTLTIQRTEQRDSAMYRCASGQFTETQYFGPGTRLLVL.

This clonotype has only a few counts. This chain uses TRBV18 with TRBJ1-4; D unresolved. V lost 0 bases, J lost 6 bases, and 11 bases lay in between. In germline, CDR1 is KGHSH, CDR2 LQKENI. CDR3 size: 15 residues. The CDR3 protein is CASSPPASLDEKLFF. In DNA, the CDR3 is TGTGCCAGCTCACCACCTGCCAGCCTGGATGAAAAACTGTTTTTT. The whole variable domain, remainder taken from reference TRBV18 and TRBJ1-4, is NAGVMQNPRHLVRRRGQEARLRCSPMKGHSHVYWYRQLPEEGLKFMVYLQKENIIDESGMPKERFSAEFPKEGPSILRIQQVVRGDSAAYFCASSPPASLDEKLFFGSGTQLSVL.

This clonotype has only a few counts. The V gene is TRBV10-2, the J gene TRBJ2-6; no clear D gene. Germline CDR1 WSHSY, CDR2 SAAADI. Deletions cut 8 bases from V and 0 bases from J, with 23 bases between. The length of the CDR3 is 19 residues. CDR3 protein: CASSGPPPTRDSGANVLTF. CDR3 coding DNA: TGCGCCAGCTCTGGGCCCCCTCCCACAAGGGACTCTGGGGCCAACGTCCTGACTTTC.

There are a few counts of this clonotype. The rearrangement uses TRBV11-2 and TRBJ2-5; D possibly corresponds to TRBD1 (6 bases). The V gene's germline CDR1 is SGHAT and CDR2 FQNNGV. The CDR3 has 14 residues. V gave up 5 bases and J gave up 5 bases, with 15 bases separating them. The CDR3 sequence: CASSPTGRAETQYF. CDR3 DNA: TGTGCCAGCAGCCCGACAGGCAGGGCGGAGACCCAGTACTTC. Using reference TRBV11-2 and TRBJ2-5 for the parts outside the CDR3, the full variable domain is EAGVAQSPRYKIIEKRQSVAFWCNPISGHATLYWYQQILGQGPKLLIQFQNNGVVDDSQLPKDRFSAERLKGVDSTLKIQPAKLEDSAVYLCASSPTGRAETQYFGPGTRLLVL.

V gene TRBV29-1 combines with J gene TRBJ1-2; D not resolved. The CDR3 is made up of 14 amino acids. Germline V gene lookup returns CDR1 SQVTM and CDR2 ANQGSEA. The V gene lost 1 base and the J gene lost 4 bases, with 13 bases spanning the gap. The CDR3 loop reads CSVEGSGQFYGYTF. Written as DNA, the CDR3 is TGCAGCGTTGAAGGGTCGGGCCAATTCTATGGCTACACCTTC.

In DNA form, the CDR3 reads TGTGCCAGCAGTTACTCGGAGGGGCCTTCTGGAAACACCATATATTTT. Translating it yields CASSYSEGPSGNTIYF. The rearrangement joins TRBV6-5 to TRBJ1-3; tentatively, D is TRBD1 (5 bases). Trimming took off 0 bases at V and 1 base at J, with 10 bases between the two ends. This CDR3 is 16 amino acids long. The germline CDR1 and CDR2 sequences are MNHEY and SVGAGI.

This clonotype was observed a few times. The CDR3 DNA reads as TGTGCCAGCAGCTTAGCGAACAGGGTCAACATTCAGTACTTC. Encoded protein: CASSLANRVNIQYF. The chain is built from TRBV7-9 and TRBJ2-4; tentatively, D is TRBD1 (6 bases). V lost 0 bases and J 7 bases, leaving 10 bases between the germline ends. The CDR3 runs 14 residues. The V gene's germline CDR1 is SEHNR and CDR2 FQNEAQ (reference sequence).

This clonotype was found a few times. The chain recombines TRBV10-2 with TRBJ2-5, with D hard to call. V was shortened by 4 bases and J by 2 bases, with 5 bases between the two germline ends. The germline gives CDR1 WSHSY, CDR2 SAAADI. The CDR3 is 12 amino acids. CDR3 bases: TGCGCCAGCAGTGCTAGACAAGAGACCCAGTACTTC. Its protein product is CASSARQETQYF.

This clonotype was counted between two and nine times. The chain uses TRBV11-2 and TRBJ2-4; D is perhaps TRBD1 or TRBD2 (5 bases each). The CDR3 is 16 amino acids. Germline V CDR1 and CDR2: SGHAT, FQNNGV. V dropped 2 bases and J dropped 6 bases, with 17 bases sitting between them. Here the CDR3 reads CASSLIASGRGNIQYF. CDR3 DNA: TGTGCCAGCAGCTTAATTGCATCAGGGAGAGGAAACATTCAGTACTTC.

The genes are TRBV6-1 and TRBJ1-4; D ambiguous. Germline V lookup: CDR1 MNHNS, CDR2 SASEGT. The ends were cut back, 8 bases at V and 14 bases at J, with 15 bases in the middle. The CDR3 has 11 residues. CDR3 protein: CASREGGDLFF. The CDR3, as DNA: TGTGCCAGCCGAGAGGGCGGGGATCTGTTTTTT.

This clonotype has ten or more counts. V gene TRBV24-1 combines with J gene TRBJ2-2; D remains ambiguous. Germline V gene lookup returns CDR1 KGHDR and CDR2 SFDVKD. The CDR3 runs 14 residues. V was cut by 2 bases and J by 4 bases, with 7 bases left in between. The CDR3 DNA reads as TGTGCCACCAGTGATTCCCGTCGCACCGGGGAGCTGTTTTTT. This encodes CATSDSRRTGELFF.

In this sample, this clonotype turned up many times. The chain employs TRBV7-6 and TRBJ2-7; TRBD2 agrees at 7 bases. CDR3 length: 17 amino acids. Germline values: CDR1 SGHVS, CDR2 FNYEAQ. V dropped 5 bases and J dropped 3; count of bases not matched to a gene: 16. The CDR3 nucleotides are TGTGCCAGCAGCCCCAAACCCTCCATGGGAGGGCTCTACGAGCAGTACTTC. Amino acids: CASSPKPSMGGLYEQYF.

There are a few counts of this clonotype. The chain is built from TRBV6-2 or TRBV6-3 and TRBJ1-2, with D hard to call. Trimming took off 7 bases at V and 8 bases at J, with 17 bases between the two ends. The CDR3 loop spans 13 amino acids. Germline V gives CDR1 MNHEY, CDR2 SVGEGT. This CDR3 is CASTPDDPRGYTF. The CDR3 DNA sequence: TGTGCCAGCACCCCGGACGATCCGCGGGGCTACACCTTC.

The sample holds a few counts of this clonotype. This sequence joins TRBV27 and TRBJ2-1; the match to TRBD2 covers 9 bases. The CDR3 has 16 amino acids. Germline trimming cut 7 bases from V and 2 bases from J; bases unmatched to any gene: 9. Per germline, CDR1 MNHEY and CDR2 SMNVEV (reference sequence). The CDR3 sequence is CASTRLRGGAYNEQFF. For the CDR3, the DNA is TGTGCCAGCACGAGGCTGCGGGGGGGAGCCTACAATGAGCAGTTCTTC.

This clonotype showed up just a few times. J is TRBJ2-1 and V is TRBV6-4; 8 bases agree with TRBD2. Trimming took 3 bases from V and 4 from J; bases not matched to a gene: 2. Germline-derived CDR1 and CDR2 are MRHNA and SNTAGT. This CDR3 contains 14 residues. The CDR3 spells CASSEAGGYNEQFF. In DNA, the CDR3 is TGTGCCAGCAGTGAGGCGGGAGGATACAATGAGCAGTTCTTC.

This clonotype was counted at least ten times. The genes are TRBV27 and TRBJ2-2; 8 nucleotides match TRBD2. Germline loops: CDR1 MNHEY, CDR2 SMNVEV (reference sequence). The ends lost 7 bases at V and 1 base at J; junction bases unmatched: 5. This CDR3 region has 15 residues. In DNA, the CDR3 is TGTGCCAGCAAGCATAGCGGGGTGAACACCGGGGAGCTGTTTTTT. Its protein product is CASKHSGVNTGELFF.